The 18 T cell receptor beta chains below were found in one sample sequenced in a study of T cell repertoires in cytomegalovirus infection. TCRdb reprocessed the reads with MiXCR, giving one entry per CDR3 protein. The sample includes some 280,000 distinct CDR3 sequences, around 13% seen only once; the top ten take around 8.7%. Sequencing input: PBMCs. These receptors originate from a human donor in good health (CMV status not recorded). Some clones in this sample may be carry-over from other donors' samples.

This clonotype was observed a few times. V usage is TRBV19 and J usage is TRBJ2-5; 13 positions match TRBD2. With 3 bases clipped from V and 5 bases from J, the junction kept 3 bases outside the gene matches. From germline, CDR1 is LNHDA and CDR2 SQIVND (reference sequence). The CDR3 sequence is 15 residues long. DNA for the CDR3: TGTGCCAGTAGTATCACGGGACTAGCGGGGGAGACCCAGTACTTC. It yields the protein CASSITGLAGETQYF.

This rearrangement joins TRBV7-9 to TRBJ2-4, with 13 bases identical to TRBD2. With 8 bases clipped from V and 1 base from J, the junction kept 11 bases outside the gene matches. Per the germline V gene, CDR1 is SEHNR and CDR2 is FQNEAQ (reference sequence). The CDR3 runs to 18 residues. The CDR3 is CASVKGLAGDSAKNIQYF. The CDR3 nucleotides are TGTGCCAGCGTAAAAGGACTAGCGGGAGATTCTGCCAAAAACATTCAGTACTTC.

Notes on this clonotype: A much larger clone is a single base away; this may be a read error. The J gene is TRBJ2-7, the V gene TRBV20-1; 8 bases line up with TRBD1. CDR1 and CDR2 (germline): DFQATT, SNEGSKA (reference sequence). The CDR3 length is 12 residues. The CDR3, as DNA: TGCGGTGCAAGGACAGGGAACTACGAGCAGTACTTC. It is translated as CGARTGNYEQYF.

The rearrangement joins TRBV15 to TRBJ2-3; TRBD2 aligns across 12 bases. This CDR3 is built from 15 residues. V trimming: 2 bases; J trimming: 5 bases; junction bases outside the gene matches: 2. From germline, CDR1 is LNHNV and CDR2 YYDKDF (reference sequence). Written as DNA, the CDR3 is TGTGCCACCAGCAGACAGGGACTAGCGGGAGATACGCAGTATTTT. This encodes CATSRQGLAGDTQYF.

This clonotype was counted a few times. CDR3 DNA sequence: TGTGCCAGCAGTGAAGTTCGGGAGACCCAGTACTTC. This sequence encodes CASSEVRETQYF. This sequence joins TRBV2 and TRBJ2-5, with no clear D. CDR1 is SNHLY, CDR2 FYNNEI, per germline. Trimming pared 1 base from V and 5 bases from J, leaving 5 bases between. This CDR3 is 12 amino acids long.

V gene TRBV28 combines with J gene TRBJ1-2; no firm D call. This CDR3 has 14 residues. With 3 bases removed from V and 0 bases from J, the gap between germline ends came to 8 bases. Germline CDR1 and CDR2: MDHEN and SYDVKM. CDR3 amino acids: CASSLAVANYGYTF. Here the CDR3 DNA reads TGTGCCAGCAGTTTGGCAGTAGCTAACTATGGCTACACCTTC.

This clonotype was recorded a few times. The V call is TRBV29-1, the J call TRBJ1-6; no clear D gene. The V end lost 7 bases, the J end lost 5 bases, and 12 bases lay between the germline ends. From germline, CDR1 is SQVTM and CDR2 ANQGSEA. This CDR3 has 13 residues. DNA for the CDR3: TGCAGCGCTAAACCGGGAAATAATTCACCCCTCCACTTT. It yields the protein CSAKPGNNSPLHF.

This clonotype was picked up many times. The CDR3 DNA follows: TGTGCCAGCAGCGCCCAGACAGCGACTAATGAAAAACTGTTTTTT. It specifies CASSAQTATNEKLFF. V gene TRBV7-2 combines with J gene TRBJ1-4; perhaps TRBD1 as D (5 bases). The CDR3 length is 15 residues. CDR1 and CDR2 from the germline V gene are SGHTA and FQGNSA. V lost 5 bases and J 2 bases, leaving 12 bases between the germline ends.

This clonotype was counted many times. J is TRBJ2-3 and V is TRBV5-5, with TRBD2 matching 12 bases. V was clipped by 4 bases and J by 4 bases; unmatched bases: 7. Germline V gives CDR1 SGHKS, CDR2 YYEKEE (reference sequence). This CDR3 comprises 16 residues. For the CDR3, the DNA is TGTGCCAGCAGCCCGCTGACTAGCGGGAGACCAGATACGCAGTATTTT. Translated, it gives CASSPLTSGRPDTQYF.

This clonotype was counted a few times. The chain carries TRBV20-1 and TRBJ1-1; TRBD1 matches 12 bases. V gave up 1 base and J gave up 0 bases; unmatched junction bases: 18. The CDR3 spans 21 residues. The germline CDR1 and CDR2 sequences are DFQATT and SNEGSKA (reference sequence). CDR3 nucleotide sequence: TGCAGTGCTAGAGCCCCCCCCAGGATAGGGACAGGGGGCTCGATGAACACTGAAGCTTTCTTT. It translates to CSARAPPRIGTGGSMNTEAFF.

This clonotype was counted only a few times. This chain connects TRBV4-3 to TRBJ2-5, with a tentative D call TRBD1 (7 bases). Trimming took 2 bases from V and 5 from J, leaving 18 bases between them. The germline V gene encodes CDR1 LGHNA and CDR2 YSLEER. This CDR3 is 16 amino acids long. The CDR3 here is CASSQTNEGAGETQYF. The CDR3, as DNA: TGCGCCAGCAGCCAAACGAACGAGGGGGCGGGGGAGACCCAGTACTTC.

This rearrangement joins TRBV19 to TRBJ2-5; TRBD2 aligns across 7 bases. The V and J ends lost 4 bases and 1 base, in that order; junction bases with no gene match: 3. The CDR3 has 14 residues. The germline gives CDR1 LNHDA, CDR2 SQIVND (reference sequence). The CDR3 is CASSTPGGQETQYF. Here the CDR3 DNA reads TGTGCCAGTAGTACTCCGGGAGGCCAAGAGACCCAGTACTTC.

This chain uses TRBV6-5 with TRBJ2-6, with D perhaps matching TRBD1 (5 bases). Germline CDR1 is MNHEY and CDR2 is SVGAGI. This CDR3 contains 15 residues. V was clipped by 2 bases and J by 2 bases, with 7 bases between them. The CDR3 loop is CASSYARAGANVLTF. The CDR3 DNA sequence: TGTGCCAGCAGTTACGCCAGGGCTGGGGCCAACGTCCTGACTTTC.

In its sample, this clonotype was seen many times. This chain uses TRBV20-1 with TRBJ2-7; the match to TRBD2 covers 7 bases. Germline V gene sequence: CDR1 DFQATT, CDR2 SNEGSKA (reference sequence). Trimming at V came to 3 bases and at J to 4 bases, leaving 9 bases not matched to a gene. The CDR3 contains 14 residues. In DNA, the CDR3 is TGCAGTGCTAGTATATCGGGGGGTATTTACGAGCAGTACTTC. Amino acid sequence: CSASISGGIYEQYF.

This clonotype was seen only a few times. J is TRBJ2-3 and V is TRBV20-1; 10 bases line up with TRBD2. This CDR3 has 15 residues. The ends lost 0 bases at V and 5 bases at J; junction bases unmatched: 5. The germline V gene has CDR1 DFQATT and CDR2 SNEGSKA (reference sequence). CDR3 region: CSAREPLAGLDTQYF. CDR3 in DNA: TGCAGTGCTAGAGAACCACTAGCGGGGTTAGATACGCAGTATTTT.

This clonotype was counted between two and nine times. V is TRBV29-1 and J is TRBJ1-1, with no clear D. With 4 bases removed from V and 4 bases from J, the gap between germline ends came to 13 bases. This CDR3 has 13 amino acids. The germline gives CDR1 SQVTM, CDR2 ANQGSEA. The CDR3 coding sequence is TGCAGCGTTGGGTGGGCAGCCAGCACTGAAGCTTTCTTT. This encodes CSVGWAASTEAFF.

Remarks on this clonotype: With a much larger clone just one base away, this may be a read error. This rearrangement joins TRBV6-8 to TRBJ1-2, with D possibly being TRBD1 (5 bases). CDR1 MNHGY and CDR2 SAAAGT come from the germline V gene. This CDR3 spans 11 amino acids. The CDR3 sequence: CASRGGDGYAF. The CDR3 DNA reads as TGTGCCAGCAGGGGAGGGGATGGCTACGCCTTC.

This clonotype was found a few times. The chain uses TRBV6-2 or TRBV6-3 and TRBJ2-7; TRBD2 aligns across 9 bases. Germline CDR1 reads MNHEY; CDR2 reads SVGEGT. The ends lost 8 bases at V and 2 bases at J; junction bases unmatched: 13. The CDR3 contains 16 residues. CDR3 protein: CASRIAASGDTYEQYF. CDR3 DNA: TGTGCCAGCCGAATTGCGGCTAGCGGGGATACCTACGAGCAGTACTTC.